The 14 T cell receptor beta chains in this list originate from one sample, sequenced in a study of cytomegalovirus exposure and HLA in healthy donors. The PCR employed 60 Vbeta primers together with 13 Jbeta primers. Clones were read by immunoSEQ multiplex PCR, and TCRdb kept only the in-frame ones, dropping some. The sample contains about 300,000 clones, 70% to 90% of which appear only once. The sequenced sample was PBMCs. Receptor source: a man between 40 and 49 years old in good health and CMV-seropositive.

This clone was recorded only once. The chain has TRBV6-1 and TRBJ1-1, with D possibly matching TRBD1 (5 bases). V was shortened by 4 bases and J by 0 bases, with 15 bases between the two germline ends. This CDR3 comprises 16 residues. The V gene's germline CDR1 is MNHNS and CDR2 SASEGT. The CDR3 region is CASSGAAGTMNTEAFF. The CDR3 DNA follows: TGTGCCAGCAGTGGGGCGGCAGGGACTATGAACACTGAAGCTTTCTTT.

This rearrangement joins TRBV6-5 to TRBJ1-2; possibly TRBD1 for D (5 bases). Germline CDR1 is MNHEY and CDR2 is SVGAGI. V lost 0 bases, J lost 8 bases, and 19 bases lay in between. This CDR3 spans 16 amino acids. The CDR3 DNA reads TGTGCCAGCAGTTACTCGACGGGGGGATGGGCAGAAGGCTACACCTTC. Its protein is CASSYSTGGWAEGYTF.

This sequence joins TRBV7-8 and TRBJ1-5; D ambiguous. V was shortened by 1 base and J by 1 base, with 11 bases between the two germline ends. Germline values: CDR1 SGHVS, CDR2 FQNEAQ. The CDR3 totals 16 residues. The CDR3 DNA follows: TGTGCCAGCAGCTTAGGGGCAGTATCGAGCAATCAGCCCCAGCATTTT. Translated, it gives CASSLGAVSSNQPQHF.

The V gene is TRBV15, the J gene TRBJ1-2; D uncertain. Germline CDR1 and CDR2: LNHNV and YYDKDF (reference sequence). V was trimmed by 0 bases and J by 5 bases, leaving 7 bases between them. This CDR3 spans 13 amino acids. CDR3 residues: CATSREDGYGYTF. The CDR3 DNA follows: TGTGCCACCAGCAGAGAAGACGGGTATGGCTACACCTTC.

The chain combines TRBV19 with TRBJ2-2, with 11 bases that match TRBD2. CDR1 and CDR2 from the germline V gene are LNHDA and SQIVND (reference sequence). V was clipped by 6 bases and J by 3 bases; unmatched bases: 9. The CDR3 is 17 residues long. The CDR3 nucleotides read TGTGCCAGTAGCACAACTAGCGGGAGAGATCACACCGGGGAGCTGTTTTTT. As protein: CASSTTSGRDHTGELFF.

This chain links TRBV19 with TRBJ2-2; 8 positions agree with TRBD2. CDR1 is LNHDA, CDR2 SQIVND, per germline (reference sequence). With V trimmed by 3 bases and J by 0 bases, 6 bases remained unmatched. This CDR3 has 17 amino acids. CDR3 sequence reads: CASSILRSGANTGELFF. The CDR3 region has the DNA TGTGCCAGTAGTATCCTTCGTAGCGGGGCGAACACCGGGGAGCTGTTTTTT.

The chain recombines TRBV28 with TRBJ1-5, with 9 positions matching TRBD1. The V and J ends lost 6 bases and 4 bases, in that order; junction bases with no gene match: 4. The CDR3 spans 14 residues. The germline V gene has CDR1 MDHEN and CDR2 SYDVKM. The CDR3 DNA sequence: TGTGCCAGCAGATTGACAGGGGGGAATCAGCCCCAGCATTTT. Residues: CASRLTGGNQPQHF.

The CDR3 protein is CASSILGQGYEQYF. DNA for the CDR3: TGTGCCAGCAGTATACTGGGACAGGGCTACGAGCAGTACTTC. J is TRBJ2-7 and V is TRBV28, with 9 nucleotides matching TRBD1. The length of the CDR3 is 14 residues. J lost 3 bases, V lost 5 bases, and 5 bases had no gene match. Germline CDR1 reads MDHEN; CDR2 reads SYDVKM.

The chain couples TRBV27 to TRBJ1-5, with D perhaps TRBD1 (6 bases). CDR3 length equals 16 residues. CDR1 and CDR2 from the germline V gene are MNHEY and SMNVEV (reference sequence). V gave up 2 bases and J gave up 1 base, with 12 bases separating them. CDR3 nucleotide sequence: TGTGCCAGCAGTTTAGGGTACAGGGTGAGCAATCAGCCCCAGCATTTT. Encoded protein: CASSLGYRVSNQPQHF.

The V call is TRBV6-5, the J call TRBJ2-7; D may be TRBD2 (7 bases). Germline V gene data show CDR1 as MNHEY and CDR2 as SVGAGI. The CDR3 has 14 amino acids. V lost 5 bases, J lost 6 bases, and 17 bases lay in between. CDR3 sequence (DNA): TGTGCCAGCAGTCCTCCCGGACAGCGGGGCGAGCAGTACTTC. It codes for CASSPPGQRGEQYF.

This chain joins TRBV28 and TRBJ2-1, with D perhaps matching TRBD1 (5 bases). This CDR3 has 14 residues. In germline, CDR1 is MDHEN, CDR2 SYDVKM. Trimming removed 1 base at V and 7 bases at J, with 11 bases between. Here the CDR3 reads CASSLYAGMNEQFF. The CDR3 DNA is TGTGCCAGCAGTTTATACGCAGGGATGAATGAGCAGTTCTTC.

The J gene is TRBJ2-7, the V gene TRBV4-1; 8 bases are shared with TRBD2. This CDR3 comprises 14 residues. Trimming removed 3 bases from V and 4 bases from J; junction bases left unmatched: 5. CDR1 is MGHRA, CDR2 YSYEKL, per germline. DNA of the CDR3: TGCGCCAGCAGCCAGCAGCGGGAGAGGTACGAGCAGTACTTC. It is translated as CASSQQRERYEQYF.

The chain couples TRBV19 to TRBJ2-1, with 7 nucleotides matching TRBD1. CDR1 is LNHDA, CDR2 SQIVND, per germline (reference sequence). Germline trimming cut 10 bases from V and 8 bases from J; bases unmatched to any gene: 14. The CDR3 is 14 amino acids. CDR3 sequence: CATQTGTVSDEQFF. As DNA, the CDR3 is TGTGCCACCCAAACCGGGACAGTATCGGATGAGCAGTTCTTC.

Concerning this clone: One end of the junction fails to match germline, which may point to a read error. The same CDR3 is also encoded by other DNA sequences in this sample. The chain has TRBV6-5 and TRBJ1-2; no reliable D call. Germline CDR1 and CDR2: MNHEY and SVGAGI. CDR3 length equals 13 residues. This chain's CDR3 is CASRGVANYGYTF. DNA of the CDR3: TGTGCCAGCCGCGGGGTAGCTAACTATGGCTACACTTTC.